Listed here are 13 T cell receptor beta chains from one sample, sequenced in a study of human T cells and chemical hapten exposure. This sample's time point: patch test 2, 6 weeks after DPC sensitization. Specified treatment: therapeutic diphenylcyclopropenone sensitization with weekly scalp DPC. TCRdb fed the RACE reads into MiXCR, producing one record per CDR3 protein. The sample shows tens of thousands of distinct CDR3 sequences, 8.5% to 10% of them seen only once. This specimen was whole blood, taken in connection with sensitization to the hapten diphenylcyclopropenone (DPC). All receptors derive from a woman between 50 and 59 years old with alopecia areata. Some clones in this sample may be carry-over from other donors' samples.

The chain uses TRBV18 and TRBJ1-2; D unresolved. In germline, CDR1 is KGHSH, CDR2 LQKENI. This CDR3 region has 12 residues. Trimming stripped 3 bases from V and 8 bases from J, with 10 bases between. CDR3 loop: CASSPMLGGYTF. The CDR3 DNA follows: TGTGCCAGCTCACCGATGTTAGGGGGCTACACCTTC.

V is TRBV7-9 and J is TRBJ1-1; D perhaps matches TRBD1 (5 bases). Germline V gene lookup returns CDR1 SEHNR and CDR2 FQNEAQ (reference sequence). This CDR3 comprises 14 residues. Trimming left V 1 base short and J 6 bases short, with 12 bases between. CDR3: CASSLEAGTAEAFF. The CDR3 DNA sequence: TGTGCCAGCAGCTTAGAGGCCGGGACGGCTGAAGCTTTCTTT.

This clonotype occurred many times. The V call is TRBV10-3, the J call TRBJ2-7, with TRBD1 matching over 7 bases. The CDR3 is 14 amino acids. The germline gives CDR1 ENHRY, CDR2 SYGVKD. V lost 10 bases, J lost 2 bases, and 11 bases stayed unmatched. The CDR3 DNA reads TGTGCCACGGACAGGACAGATAGTACCTACGAGCAGTACTTC. Protein product: CATDRTDSTYEQYF.

This clonotype was observed at least ten times. The V gene is TRBV5-5, the J gene TRBJ1-6; no reliable D call. V was cut by 1 base and J by 7 bases, with 12 bases left in between. This CDR3 has 15 amino acids. Germline CDR1 reads SGHKS; CDR2 reads YYEKEE (reference sequence). The CDR3 sequence: CASSLLTVQNSPLHF. The CDR3 DNA reads TGTGCCAGCAGCTTGTTGACGGTACAAAATTCACCCCTCCACTTT.

The rearrangement links TRBV27 to TRBJ1-1; 7 nucleotides agree with TRBD1. CDR1 MNHEY and CDR2 SMNVEV come from the germline V gene (reference sequence). This CDR3 is built from 14 residues. The V gene end was trimmed by 5 bases and the J gene end by 0 bases; junction bases not matched to a gene: 3. In nucleotides, the CDR3 is TGTGCCAGCAGTGAGGGACAGATGAACACTGAAGCTTTCTTT. This encodes CASSEGQMNTEAFF.

The chain links TRBV7-2 to TRBJ2-3; D is unclear. CDR1 and CDR2 (germline): SGHTA, FQGNSA. V dropped 4 bases and J dropped 0 bases, with 11 bases sitting between them. The CDR3 contains 15 residues. CDR3 in amino acids: CASSSDLPSTDTQYF. CDR3 nucleotide sequence: TGTGCCAGCAGCTCTGACCTGCCTAGCACAGATACGCAGTATTTT.

This clonotype was detected ten times or more. The chain joins TRBV11-2 to TRBJ2-2; weak D call: TRBD1 (5 bases). V lost 10 bases and J lost 5, with 14 bases in between. Germline CDR1 and CDR2: SGHAT and FQNNGV. The CDR3 has 13 amino acids. CDR3 DNA: TGTGCCACCCATTTGGGGCGAACCGGGGAGCTGTTTTTT. This encodes CATHLGRTGELFF.

V usage is TRBV29-1 and J usage is TRBJ1-1; D is uncertain. Trimming left V 7 bases short and J 1 base short, with 10 bases between. The germline V gene has CDR1 SQVTM and CDR2 ANQGSEA. CDR3 size: 12 residues. CDR3 in DNA: TGCAGCGCTATAGACTCGAACACTGAAGCTTTCTTT. Protein sequence: CSAIDSNTEAFF.

This clonotype showed up just a few times. V is TRBV7-9 and J is TRBJ1-1; D gene ambiguous. The CDR3 totals 15 residues. V was cut by 7 bases and J by 4 bases, with 19 bases left in between. Germline V CDR1 and CDR2: SEHNR, FQNEAQ (reference sequence). In nucleotides, the CDR3 is TGTGCCAGCACCTCCGGGTCAGTACTTCGCACTGAAGCTTTCTTT. Translation: CASTSGSVLRTEAFF.

This clonotype has at least ten counts. This sequence joins TRBV6-6 and TRBJ1-5, with D uncertain. Germline V gene data show CDR1 as MNHNY and CDR2 as SVGAGI (reference sequence). The CDR3 extends over 13 amino acids. V lost 7 bases to trimming and J lost 3 bases, with 10 bases between them. DNA for the CDR3: TGTGCCAGCACAAAGGTTGTCAATCAGCCCCAGCATTTT. Its protein is CASTKVVNQPQHF.

In this sample, this clonotype turned up many times. This chain uses TRBV11-2 with TRBJ1-5, with D hard to call. Germline CDR1 and CDR2: SGHAT and FQNNGV. Trimming shortened V by 0 bases and J by 6 bases, and 6 bases separated the two germline ends. The CDR3 is 13 amino acids. CDR3 sequence (DNA): TGTGCCAGCAGCTTAGACCGAGGTCAGCCCCAGCATTTT. Translation: CASSLDRGQPQHF.

The chain links TRBV28 to TRBJ1-5, with D unclear. This CDR3 comprises 13 residues. V lost 4 bases to trimming and J lost 5 bases, with 9 bases between them. The germline CDR1 and CDR2 sequences are MDHEN and SYDVKM. The DNA of the CDR3 is TGTGCCAGCAGTTCCGGTTCATATCAGCCCCAGCATTTT. This gives the protein CASSSGSYQPQHF. Using reference TRBV28 and TRBJ1-5 for the parts outside the CDR3, the full variable domain is DVKVTQSSRYLVKRTGEKVFLECVQDMDHENMFWYRQDPGLGLRLIYFSYDVKMKEKGDIPEGYSVSREKKERFSLILESASTNQTSMYLCASSSGSYQPQHFGDGTRLSIL.

V is TRBV20-1 and J is TRBJ2-7, with 7 bases that match TRBD1. V trimming: 0 bases; J trimming: 2 bases; junction bases outside the gene matches: 7. The CDR3 is made up of 15 amino acids. Germline assignment: CDR1 DFQATT and CDR2 SNEGSKA (reference sequence). CDR3 in DNA: TGCAGTGCTAGAGATTTGGGACAGACAACCTACGAGCAGTACTTC. Protein: CSARDLGQTTYEQYF.